This T cell receptor (beta chain) was profiled in a study of cytomegalovirus exposure and HLA in healthy donors. Study findings and constraints: Later genetic work tied a missense DCLRE1C variant to beta-chain V and J trimming. Earlier findings revealed that most TCR beta V segments proved productive either about 90% or about 30% of the time. TCR beta chains numbering 164 were designated cytomegalovirus-associated. In a later analysis, compared with equally common non-associated chains, HLA-associated beta chains were more expanded.

As to this clone: Antigen: not known.

13 Jbeta primers and 60 Vbeta primers were used for the PCR. Only in-frame clones appear in the TCRdb table, and some are missing; sequencing was by immunoSEQ multiplex PCR. The data show some 90,000 clones, about two thirds seen once. Trimming cost V 0 bases and J 8 bases; bases outside gene matches: 6. The CDR3 contains 14 residues. Germline loops: CDR1 MNHEY, CDR2 SVGAGI. This chain connects TRBV6-5 to TRBJ1-2, with TRBD1 identical over 7 bases. The source of this sequence is a man in his forties or fifties in good health and CMV-seronegative. Sequences were obtained from PBMCs. The DNA for the CDR3 is TGTGCCAGCAGTTACTCCAGGGGGGCTGGGGGCTACACCTTC. Encoded protein: CASSYSRGAGGYTF.